One sample yielded the 12 T cell receptor beta chains listed below, sequenced in a study of Graves' ophthalmopathy and Graves' hyperthyroidism. Amplified TCR beta CDR3 regions were obtained using RNA transcripts as template. Amplification began with first-round RT-PCR using HTBI primers, then second-round multiplex PCR was performed. TCRdb recomputed calls from the multiplex PCR reads with MiXCR, one row per CDR3 protein. The sample holds some 150,000 distinct CDR3 sequences, 39% seen once. The specimen was peripheral blood. The receptors derive from a young man with Graves' ophthalmopathy.

V usage is TRBV30 and J usage is TRBJ1-2, with TRBD1 matching over 7 bases. The CDR3 loop spans 13 amino acids. Looked up from germline, CDR1 is GTSNPN and CDR2 is SVGIG (reference sequence). Unmatched junction bases numbered 8, after V lost 4 bases and J lost 6 bases. The CDR3 region is CAWTLLQGNGYTF. CDR3 nucleotide sequence: TGTGCCTGGACCCTCCTACAGGGGAATGGCTACACCTTC.

The chain combines TRBV20-1 with TRBJ2-3, with D uncertain. Germline V gene data show CDR1 as DFQATT and CDR2 as SNEGSKA (reference sequence). Trimming left V 6 bases short and J 2 bases short, with 12 bases between. The CDR3 sequence is 13 residues long. The CDR3 DNA reads TGCAGTGCCCACTTCTCGATCACAGATACGCAGTATTTT. Its protein product is CSAHFSITDTQYF.

As DNA, the CDR3 is TGTGCCAGCAGTGTCCGGCAGCAGAACTATGGCTACACCTTC. The encoded protein is CASSVRQQNYGYTF. The chain combines TRBV6-1 with TRBJ1-2, with D hard to call. With 4 bases removed from V and 2 bases from J, the gap between germline ends came to 11 bases. The CDR3 totals 14 residues. Germline V CDR1 and CDR2: MNHNS, SASEGT.

This clonotype was seen repeatedly, ten times or more. The chain links TRBV28 to TRBJ1-5, with 7 bases matching TRBD1. The ends lost 6 bases at V and 6 bases at J; junction bases unmatched: 11. This CDR3 contains 15 residues. CDR1 is MDHEN and CDR2 is SYDVKM in the germline V gene. This CDR3 reads CASSRRRGQGQPQHF. CDR3 coding DNA: TGTGCCAGCAGCCGACGGAGGGGGCAGGGTCAGCCCCAGCATTTT.

The chain is built from TRBV12-3 or TRBV12-4 and TRBJ1-1, with D hard to call. The ends were cut back, 3 bases at V and 3 bases at J, with 14 bases in the middle. The CDR3 is 15 amino acids. The CDR3, as DNA: TGTGCCAGCAGTTTTTCCCGAGGACGAGACACTGAAGCTTTCTTT. It codes for CASSFSRGRDTEAFF.

This clonotype was counted ten times or more. The chain joins TRBV27 to TRBJ2-7, with D perhaps matching TRBD1 or TRBD2 (5 bases each). The CDR3 is 15 amino acids. CDR1 is MNHEY and CDR2 is SMNVEV in the germline V gene (reference sequence). Trimming cost V 4 bases and J 2 bases, with 15 bases left between them. The CDR3 loop is CASSSAGAYPYEQYF. As DNA, the CDR3 is TGTGCCAGCAGTTCAGCCGGGGCTTATCCCTACGAGCAGTACTTC.

The chain couples TRBV6-1 to TRBJ2-7; no firm D call. The CDR3 is 16 residues long. Trimming removed 1 base from V and 0 bases from J, with 13 bases in between. CDR1 is MNHNS and CDR2 is SASEGT in the germline V gene. CDR3 loop: CASSEEEQAVSYEQYF. DNA of the CDR3: TGTGCCAGCAGTGAAGAAGAACAAGCCGTCTCCTACGAGCAGTACTTC.

This clonotype appeared many times. The chain employs TRBV12-3 or TRBV12-4 and TRBJ1-1; D is uncertain. The V and J ends lost 7 bases and 4 bases respectively, with 19 bases between them. The CDR3 is 15 amino acids. As DNA, the CDR3 is TGTGCCAGCAAGGCCGGCGCGGGGATTGCCACTGAAGCTTTCTTT. As protein: CASKAGAGIATEAFF.

There are many counts of this clonotype. This chain connects TRBV4-3 to TRBJ2-7; D is ambiguous. Germline V gene sequence: CDR1 LGHNA, CDR2 YSLEER. This CDR3 spans 15 amino acids. The V gene lost 0 bases and the J gene lost 0 bases, with 9 bases spanning the gap. CDR3 DNA: TGCGCCAGCAGCCAAGACCAGGCGAGCTCCTACGAGCAGTACTTC. This gives the protein CASSQDQASSYEQYF.

This clonotype was counted between two and nine times. This chain joins TRBV11-1 and TRBJ2-5; D is undetermined. Trimming took 2 bases from V and 1 from J, leaving 8 bases between them. This CDR3 contains 14 residues. CDR1 SGHAT and CDR2 FQDESV come from the germline V gene (reference sequence). In DNA, the CDR3 is TGTGCCAGCAGCTTATCCACAGTCCAAGAGACCCAGTACTTC. This translates into CASSLSTVQETQYF. Looking up the rest from reference TRBV11-1 and TRBJ2-5 gives the full variable domain: EAEVAQSPRYKITEKSQAVAFWCDPISGHATLYWYRQILGQGPELLVQFQDESVVDDSQLPKDRFSAERLKGVDSTLKIQPAELGDSAMYLCASSLSTVQETQYFGPGTRLLVL.

The chain uses TRBV6-5 and TRBJ2-5; 10 nucleotides align to TRBD1. Germline loops: CDR1 MNHEY, CDR2 SVGAGI. The junction had 5 bases not matched to a gene; V was cut back by 4 bases and J by 0 bases. The CDR3 runs 16 residues. The chain's CDR3 is CASSSTGQGYQETQYF. In DNA, the CDR3 is TGTGCCAGCAGTTCCACGGGACAGGGGTACCAAGAGACCCAGTACTTC.

This chain joins TRBV9 and TRBJ2-7, with TRBD2 as a possible D gene (5 bases). V gave up 0 bases and J gave up 5 bases, with 12 bases separating them. This CDR3 contains 14 residues. From germline, CDR1 is SGDLS and CDR2 YYNGEE. The CDR3, as DNA: TGTGCCAGCAGCGTAGGCGTAGAGGGAGACGAGCAGTACTTC. Translating it yields CASSVGVEGDEQYF.